The 25 T cell receptor beta chains given below trace back to one sample, sequenced in a study of CD8 T cell repertoires and HIV-1 epitope variants (dated by TCRdb to the early 2020s). Receptor libraries were prepared by the immunoSEQ multiplex PCR assay. TCRdb's version of the immuneACCESS table is confined to in-frame rearrangements and falls short of the full clone set. An unresolved V gene accounts for under half of the shortfall where checked; the remainder is of unknown origin. The sample profile shows 5,500 to 7,000 clones; roughly 64% of them were found once. Of the sample, 44% is held by the ten largest clones. Antigen specificity for these receptors is unknown. The sequencing input was cultured CD8+ T cells derived from PBMCs. The receptors originated from a male donor with HIV.

There are a few counts of this clone. The chain combines TRBV11-1 with TRBJ1-1; D ambiguous. Per germline, CDR1 SGHAT and CDR2 FQDESV (reference sequence). V shed 5 bases and J shed 0 bases, with 4 bases lying between them. The CDR3 loop spans 12 amino acids. CDR3 protein: CASSPVNTEAFF. The CDR3, as DNA: TGTGCCAGCAGCCCCGTGAACACTGAAGCTTTCTTT.

V is TRBV28 and J is TRBJ2-2, with TRBD2 matching 16 bases. CDR3 length: 17 residues. From germline, CDR1 is MDHEN and CDR2 SYDVKM. V lost 4 bases to trimming and J lost 7 bases; unmatched junction nucleotides: 6. Here the CDR3 reads CASSSPGLAGGFGELFF. Written as DNA, the CDR3 is TGTGCCAGCAGTTCGCCGGGACTAGCGGGAGGGTTCGGGGAGCTGTTTTTT. The full variable domain, with the rest looked up from reference TRBV28 and TRBJ2-2, is DVKVTQSSRYLVKRTGEKVFLECVQDMDHENMFWYRQDPGLGLRLIYFSYDVKMKEKGDIPEGYSVSREKKERFSLILESASTNQTSMYLCASSSPGLAGGFGELFFGEGSRLTVL.

The chain joins TRBV28 to TRBJ1-5; the match to TRBD1 covers 7 bases. Germline V gene data show CDR1 as MDHEN and CDR2 as SYDVKM. CDR3 length equals 17 residues. Unmatched junction bases numbered 9, after V lost 3 bases and J lost 1 base. The CDR3, as DNA: TGTGCCAGCAGTTTTGGGGGGGCAGGGGGAAGCAATCAGCCCCAGCATTTT. Amino acids: CASSFGGAGGSNQPQHF.

This clone was recorded once. This sequence joins TRBV11-2 and TRBJ2-3; D is undetermined. The germline V gene has CDR1 SGHAT and CDR2 FQNNGV. The CDR3 extends over 14 amino acids. V was trimmed by 0 bases and J by 6 bases, leaving 10 bases between them. Written as DNA, the CDR3 is TGTGCCAGCAGCTTAGAGCCTTTGGGGGATACGCAGTATTTT. Translating gives CASSLEPLGDTQYF.

The chain uses TRBV7-2 and TRBJ2-7, with TRBD2 identical over 10 bases. The CDR3 runs 15 residues. Germline assignment: CDR1 SGHTA and CDR2 FQGNSA. V was pared by 4 bases and J by 4 bases, with 7 bases of the junction left unmatched. The CDR3 sequence: CASSSRGGLAYEQYF. The CDR3 nucleotides are TGTGCCAGCAGCTCCAGGGGGGGACTAGCGTACGAGCAGTACTTC. The whole variable domain, remainder taken from reference TRBV7-2 and TRBJ2-7, is GAGVSQSPSNKVTEKGKDVELRCDPISGHTALYWYRQSLGQGLEFLIYFQGNSAPDKSGLPSDRFSAERTGGSVSTLTIQRTQQEDSAVYLCASSSRGGLAYEQYFGPGTRLTVT.

The chain is built from TRBV27 and TRBJ2-1; 11 bases line up with TRBD2. Trimming took 4 bases from V and 6 from J; bases not matched to a gene: 8. Germline values: CDR1 MNHEY, CDR2 SMNVEV (reference sequence). The CDR3 loop spans 16 amino acids. CDR3 sequence: CASSSLLAGVFNEQFF. The CDR3 nucleotides are TGTGCCAGCAGTTCGTTACTAGCGGGAGTGTTCAATGAGCAGTTCTTC.

The genes are TRBV29-1 and TRBJ1-1; 8 nucleotides line up with TRBD1. CDR1 and CDR2 from the germline V gene are SQVTM and ANQGSEA. CDR3 size: 14 residues. Losses at the gene ends were 3 bases for V and 4 bases for J; bases not matched to a gene: 7. This CDR3 reads CSVERQGAITEAFF. The CDR3 DNA follows: TGCAGCGTTGAGAGGCAGGGGGCAATCACTGAAGCTTTCTTT.

The V gene is TRBV5-4, the J gene TRBJ1-4; the match to TRBD1 covers 9 bases. Germline V gene lookup returns CDR1 SGHNT and CDR2 YYREEE (reference sequence). J lost 8 bases, V lost 4 bases, and 6 bases had no gene match. There are 14 residues in the CDR3. For the CDR3, the DNA is TGTGCCAGCAGCCCCGGACAGGGGAGGGAAAAACTGTTTTTT. Its protein is CASSPGQGREKLFF.

This chain joins TRBV4-1 and TRBJ2-7; TRBD1 agrees at 7 bases. Per germline, CDR1 MGHRA and CDR2 YSYEKL. After removal of 4 bases from V and 5 bases from J, the junction contained 8 bases not matched to a gene. The CDR3 contains 14 residues. The CDR3 nucleotides are TGCGCCAGCAGCCTATGGACAGGTGGCGACGAGCAGTACTTC. Translated: CASSLWTGGDEQYF.

This clone has only a few counts. The V gene is TRBV4-3, the J gene TRBJ2-1; TRBD2 matches 8 bases. The CDR3 sequence is 18 residues long. J gave up 2 bases and V 1 base, and 10 bases lay outside the gene matches. In germline, CDR1 is LGHNA, CDR2 YSLEER. The CDR3 here is CASSQAQPGGATYNEQFF. DNA for the CDR3: TGCGCCAGCAGCCAAGCCCAGCCCGGGGGGGCTACCTACAATGAGCAGTTCTTC.

This clone was seen a few times. This chain links TRBV9 with TRBJ1-6; D is perhaps TRBD1 (6 bases). Trimming took off 0 bases at V and 9 bases at J, with 13 bases between the two ends. The CDR3 is made up of 15 amino acids. Germline CDR1 SGDLS, CDR2 YYNGEE. CDR3 loop: CASSVEGGEASPLHF. Here the CDR3 DNA reads TGTGCCAGCAGCGTAGAAGGGGGTGAGGCTTCACCCCTCCACTTT.

The chain joins TRBV9 to TRBJ2-3; D is perhaps TRBD2 (6 bases). Germline CDR1 is SGDLS and CDR2 is YYNGEE. The CDR3 has 15 amino acids. V was cut by 3 bases and J by 2 bases, with 13 bases left in between. The CDR3 region has the DNA TGTGCCAGCAGCGCCTACGGACTACCCACAGATACGCAGTATTTT. Encoded protein: CASSAYGLPTDTQYF.

The table lists this clone with a few counts. The rearrangement joins TRBV11-3 to TRBJ2-5; 8 bases fit TRBD1. CDR1 is SGHNT, CDR2 YENEEA, per germline. Losses at the gene ends were 3 bases for V and 2 bases for J; bases not matched to a gene: 2. The CDR3 is made up of 14 amino acids. The CDR3 is CASSLGTGQETQYF. The CDR3 DNA is TGTGCCAGCAGCTTGGGGACAGGACAAGAGACCCAGTACTTC.

V usage is TRBV28 and J usage is TRBJ2-7, with TRBD1 matching over 7 bases. Germline V gene lookup returns CDR1 MDHEN and CDR2 SYDVKM. The V segment lost 4 bases and the J segment 5 bases; nucleotides outside the gene matches: 5. This CDR3 has 13 amino acids. CDR3 coding DNA: TGTGCCAGCAGTTCAGACAGGGCAGACGAGCAGTACTTC. Translating gives CASSSDRADEQYF. Together with reference TRBV28 and TRBJ2-7, the CDR3 gives the full variable domain: DVKVTQSSRYLVKRTGEKVFLECVQDMDHENMFWYRQDPGLGLRLIYFSYDVKMKEKGDIPEGYSVSREKKERFSLILESASTNQTSMYLCASSSDRADEQYFGPGTRLTVT.

This clone was seen a few times. The chain uses TRBV7-3 and TRBJ1-5; D perhaps matches TRBD1 (5 bases). Germline-derived CDR1 and CDR2 are SGHTA and FQGTGA. This CDR3 has 15 residues. V was trimmed by 5 bases and J by 0 bases, leaving 11 bases between them. The DNA for the CDR3 is TGTGCCAGCAGCGTGGGGACGTATAGCAATCAGCCCCAGCATTTT. As protein: CASSVGTYSNQPQHF.

The V call is TRBV2, the J call TRBJ1-1, with a weak D call TRBD1 (6 bases). Germline lookup yields CDR1 SNHLY and CDR2 FYNNEI. The CDR3 extends over 13 amino acids. Between the trimmed V and J ends, which lost 6 bases and 5 bases, there was a span of 13 bases. CDR3: CASRDDRRTEAFF. CDR3 bases: TGTGCCAGCAGAGACGACAGGAGGACTGAAGCTTTCTTT. The full variable domain, with the rest looked up from reference TRBV2 and TRBJ1-1, is EPEVTQTPSHQVTQMGQEVILRCVPISNHLYFYWYRQILGQKVEFLVSFYNNEISEKSEIFDDQFSVERPDGSNFTLKIRSTKLEDSAMYFCASRDDRRTEAFFGQGTRLTVV.

The V gene is TRBV7-6, the J gene TRBJ2-3, with 9 bases that match TRBD1. The J segment lost 2 bases and the V segment lost 3 bases, leaving 12 bases of the junction unmatched. Germline CDR1 reads SGHVS; CDR2 reads FNYEAQ. The CDR3 is 18 amino acids. CDR3 DNA: TGTGCCAGCAGCTTCTCGAGAGGGACAGGGACCCTCACAGATACGCAGTATTTT. Encoded protein: CASSFSRGTGTLTDTQYF.

V and J are TRBV2 and TRBJ2-5; a possible D gene is TRBD2 (5 bases). The CDR3 sequence is 15 residues long. V dropped 6 bases and J dropped 2 bases, with 16 bases sitting between them. Germline V gene lookup returns CDR1 SNHLY and CDR2 FYNNEI. CDR3 sequence reads: CASSSAGIDQETQYF. CDR3 DNA: TGTGCCAGCAGCTCCGCCGGGATAGATCAAGAGACCCAGTACTTC. Full variable domain (missing parts from reference TRBV2 and TRBJ2-5): EPEVTQTPSHQVTQMGQEVILRCVPISNHLYFYWYRQILGQKVEFLVSFYNNEISEKSEIFDDQFSVERPDGSNFTLKIRSTKLEDSAMYFCASSSAGIDQETQYFGPGTRLLVL.

The V and J genes are TRBV28 and TRBJ1-5, with D hard to call. The CDR3 has 15 residues. Looked up from germline, CDR1 is MDHEN and CDR2 is SYDVKM. Trimming left V 1 base short and J 4 bases short, with 11 bases between. The CDR3 region is CASSLSGHGNQPQHF. CDR3 bases: TGTGCCAGCAGTTTATCCGGGCATGGGAATCAGCCCCAGCATTTT.

The rearrangement links TRBV11-2 to TRBJ2-7; 11 nucleotides align to TRBD2. Trimming took 4 bases from V and 3 from J; bases not matched to a gene: 2. The CDR3 length is 14 residues. The germline gives CDR1 SGHAT, CDR2 FQNNGV. The CDR3 sequence is CASSYSGGDYEQYF. CDR3 coding DNA: TGTGCCAGCAGCTATAGCGGGGGGGACTACGAGCAGTACTTC.

The chain links TRBV7-9 to TRBJ1-2, with D maybe TRBD1 (5 bases). Germline CDR1 reads SEHNR; CDR2 reads FQNEAQ (reference sequence). The CDR3 length is 13 residues. With 4 bases removed from V and 5 bases from J, the gap between germline ends came to 11 bases. The CDR3 protein is CASSWDYRYGYTF. The CDR3 DNA follows: TGTGCCAGCAGCTGGGACTACCGTTATGGCTACACCTTC.

This clone has just one count. The genes are TRBV9 and TRBJ2-3; the D gene is possibly TRBD2 (5 bases). The length of the CDR3 is 15 residues. The germline CDR1 and CDR2 sequences are SGDLS and YYNGEE. The V gene lost 3 bases and the J gene lost 0 bases, with 11 bases spanning the gap. The CDR3, as DNA: TGTGCCAGCAGCGACCCGGGAAGTAGCACAGATACGCAGTATTTT. This encodes CASSDPGSSTDTQYF.

This clone was counted between two and nine times. This chain connects TRBV27 to TRBJ2-7, with a weak D call TRBD2 (6 bases). CDR1 and CDR2 (germline): MNHEY, SMNVEV (reference sequence). The CDR3 has 14 residues. V was pared by 3 bases and J by 1 base, with 10 bases between. For the CDR3, the DNA is TGTGCCAGCAGTTTCCGGGGGAGGTCCTACGAGCAGTACTTC. Residues: CASSFRGRSYEQYF.

The chain recombines TRBV4-2 with TRBJ2-3; 10 nucleotides line up with TRBD2. The V gene's germline CDR1 is LGHNA and CDR2 YNFKEQ. The CDR3 is made up of 16 amino acids. Trimming cost V 4 bases and J 3 bases; bases outside gene matches: 7. The CDR3 sequence: CASSPTSGKDTDTQYF. In nucleotides, the CDR3 is TGTGCCAGCAGCCCCACTAGCGGGAAAGATACAGATACGCAGTATTTT.

The rearrangement uses TRBV9 and TRBJ1-5, with D uncertain. The germline V gene encodes CDR1 SGDLS and CDR2 YYNGEE. V was trimmed by 2 bases and J by 0 bases, leaving 9 bases between them. This CDR3 comprises 15 residues. Here the CDR3 DNA reads TGTGCCAGCAGCGTCTATGGAAGTAGCAATCAGCCCCAGCATTTT. This gives the protein CASSVYGSSNQPQHF.